The 5 T cell receptor beta chains below were found in one sample sequenced in a study of control samples from healthy donors and cancer patients. Assay used: immunoSEQ multiplex PCR; TCRdb lists only in-frame clones, some missing. The data contain about 50,000 clones, around 94% of them singletons. The specimen was blood. The receptors were gathered from a man aged 25 to 40 in good health.

The chain has TRBV28 and TRBJ2-2, with 8 nucleotides matching TRBD1. This CDR3 has 15 amino acids. Losses at the gene ends were 6 bases for V and 3 bases for J; bases not matched to a gene: 6. The germline V gene has CDR1 MDHEN and CDR2 SYDVKM. CDR3 coding DNA: TGTGCCAGCAGAAGCAGGGGGCGAGACACCGGGGAGCTGTTTTTT. Translation gives CASRSRGRDTGELFF.

The rearrangement joins TRBV7-9 to TRBJ2-2; D possibly corresponds to TRBD1 (6 bases). This CDR3 has 14 residues. Germline V gene lookup returns CDR1 SEHNR and CDR2 FQNEAQ (reference sequence). V was clipped by 5 bases and J by 3 bases, with 10 bases between them. CDR3 nucleotide sequence: TGTGCCAGCAGCCCGGACAGTCACACCGGGGAGCTGTTTTTT. Translated: CASSPDSHTGELFF.

The rearrangement links TRBV6-5 to TRBJ1-3, with D possibly matching TRBD1 (5 bases). This CDR3 region has 15 residues. Trimming took 6 bases from V and 4 from J, leaving 16 bases between them. In germline, CDR1 is MNHEY, CDR2 SVGAGI. The CDR3 sequence is CASRGPPSLGNTIYF. The CDR3 DNA is TGTGCCAGCAGGGGACCCCCCTCGCTGGGAAACACCATATATTTT.

Here the CDR3 reads CASSSRQGAGQAFF. Written as DNA, the CDR3 is TGTGCCAGCAGCTCGCGACAGGGGGCTGGGCAAGCTTTCTTT. This rearrangement joins TRBV7-3 to TRBJ1-1, with TRBD1 identical over 10 bases. The CDR3 has 14 residues. The V segment lost 4 bases and the J segment 9 bases; nucleotides outside the gene matches: 8. Germline V lookup: CDR1 SGHTA, CDR2 FQGTGA. Filled out from reference TRBV7-3 and TRBJ1-1, the complete variable domain reads GAGVSQTPSNKVTEKGKYVELRCDPISGHTALYWYRQSLGQGPEFLIYFQGTGAADDSGLPNDRFFAVRPEGSVSTLKIQRTERGDSAVYLCASSSRQGAGQAFFGQGTRLTVV.

V and J are TRBV24-1 and TRBJ1-1; D remains ambiguous. The V and J ends lost 1 base and 5 bases respectively, with 7 bases between them. This CDR3 contains 13 residues. The V gene's germline CDR1 is KGHDR and CDR2 SFDVKD. CDR3 residues: CATSDLHGTEAFF. The DNA for the CDR3 is TGTGCCACCAGTGATTTACACGGGACTGAAGCTTTCTTT.